This TCR beta chain was identified in a study of cytomegalovirus exposure and HLA in healthy donors (dated by TCRdb to 2017 to 2019). Context from the whole study: An earlier analysis of approximately 600 of the donors reported roughly 300 Gb of sequence data and around 120 million unique TCR beta sequences from 190 million or so T cells. An early release covering just under 650 HLA-typed donors comprised approximately 300 gigabases of sequencing data and tens of millions of unique TCR sequences. Of the 350 to 450 genotyped donors, 65% to 90% fell in the genetic ancestry cluster associated with self-reported Caucasian donors. The study was designed to test whether signatures of past pathogen exposure could be identified by cataloging public T cell receptors. Using immunosequencing, the study profiled T cell repertoires from some 670 subjects and related those repertoires to cytomegalovirus serostatus. Besides the first cohort of approximately 670 subjects, a separate validation cohort made up of roughly 120 different subjects was used. To predict cytomegalovirus infection status, the study brought together high-throughput TCR immunosequencing, statistical association of individual TCRs with disease status, and machine learning. In a later analysis, previously published TCR beta repertoires from 600 to 850 donors were re-analyzed and high-resolution HLA genotyping was added so that TCR occurrence patterns could be studied. The later analysis used no new phenotypic data to find candidate immune exposures, relying instead on TCR beta sequences and their occurrence across donors. To decide whether each TCR beta V gene segment behaved as functional or pseudogenic, an earlier analysis of some 540 of the donors relied on high-throughput TCR beta sequencing. Donor age, sex, ethnicity and CMV serostatus were collected together with the repertoire data. In a later genetic analysis, genome-wide SNP genotypes for about three fifths of the roughly 670 donors were used, and that subset was treated as a discovery cohort. All discovery cohort repertoires had been generated using a single sequencing platform. Class I and class II HLA loci were covered by the typing at four-digit resolution. Typing coverage varied by locus: about 620-640 donors for A, B, C, DRB1 and DQB1; under 550 for DQA1; about 590 for DPA1; 450 to 480 for DPB1. Several DR-DQ haplotypes were handled as single units for association and clustering because linkage in the cohort was strong. Across approximately 420 genotyped donors of the cohort, an average of roughly 200,000 unique TCR beta nucleotide sequences per donor were sequenced, and about a sixth of those sequences were non-productive.

Study-wide findings and limitations: When HLA alleles, especially DR and DQ, strongly co-occurred, TCR associations were difficult to assign to individual alleles. Immune exposure information for the cohort was limited to CMV serostatus. HLA typing was unavailable for some donors at each locus, so association tests used only the typed subset. The study gave a list of over 150 TCR beta chains associated with cytomegalovirus. Only TCR beta chains were sequenced in this cohort, and the absence of alpha or paired-chain data limited detectable features. A later analysis reported that several top co-occurrence clusters appeared linked to parvovirus B19, influenza, CMV and Epstein-Barr virus. The authors suggested that the approach could potentially be generalized to other disease states and immunological phenotypes. The classifier was reported to diagnose cytomegalovirus status with high specificity and sensitivity in both the original cohort and the validation cohort. In a later genetic analysis, fewer N-insertions in productive TCRs were reported among donors in an Asian-associated ancestry cluster than the 666-donor mean. A later analysis associated 15,000 or so TCR beta sequences with specific HLA alleles at a false discovery rate of 0.05. A further reported finding was that TCR beta sequences accurately predicted the HLA-A and HLA-B alleles for most subjects in the first cohort. Correlated functional status among segregating V segments might reflect linkage disequilibrium, but an unknown experimental factor could not be ruled out. The presence/absence analyses assumed that sequencing depth was roughly uniform across donors, and that assumption may not be true. A later analysis found that most CMV-associated TCR beta chains appeared HLA-restricted, with HLA associations seemingly driven largely by CMV exposure. A later analysis found that HLA-associated TCR beta chains were more clonally expanded and had lower generation probabilities than equally common non-associated chains. While some public TCRs were present in many individuals, most TCR sequences turned up only very rarely across donors. In a later analysis, TCR association rates were found to vary across HLA loci, with the most associated TCRs seen for DRB1 alleles and the fewest for HLA-C alleles. In an earlier analysis of fewer than 700 of the donors, most TCR beta V segments appeared in productive rearrangements about 87% or about 30% of the time, broadly matching IMGT annotations. In vitro tests confirmed that a few of the cytomegalovirus-associated TCR beta chains recognize cytomegalovirus antigens. A cluster of highly shared sequence variants was judged likely to represent a technical artifact of the sequencing pipeline. In a later genetic analysis, a missense DCLRE1C variant was associated with V-gene and J-gene trimming of TCR beta chains, and the association was replicated in an independent cohort. Because counts were too low, about 15 rarely observed V segments, including chromosome 9 orphons, were left out of the earlier analysis of some 640 of the donors.

A note on this clone: Its target antigen remains unknown. Base quality data are lacking; no much larger clone is found one base away.

The library was produced with the immunoSEQ multiplex PCR assay. The multiplex PCR relied on a mix of 60 forward primers for TCR Vbeta segments and 13 reverse primers for TCR Jbeta segments. Amplification of the CDR3 region of rearranged TCR beta genes was performed with a multiplex PCR assay on genomic DNA. The amplified TCR beta libraries were sequenced on the Illumina HiSeq System as 87-base-pair reads. In the authors' own workflow: In a later analysis, tens of millions of unique TCR beta chains were counted across the approximately 640 repertoires, and roughly 10 million of these chains were shared by at least two donors. A nearest-neighbor algorithm error-corrected the raw reads and collapsed the reads into unique sequences, merging closely related sequences to remove PCR and sequencing errors. CDR3 sequences were aligned to IMGT reference sequences to assign V, D and J gene segments. For a sequence to be retained, a match of at least six nucleotides was required to both a V gene segment and a J gene segment. A rearrangement was called productive if the CDR3 had no stop codons and remained in frame with V and J, and every other rearrangement was called non-productive. Following IMGT convention, CDR3 was defined as the stretch from the second conserved V-encoded cysteine up to the conserved J-encoded phenylalanine. Sequences without an unambiguous match to a single V gene segment were excluded from the earlier analysis of over 500 of the donors. In an earlier analysis of around 600 of the donors, V segments were called functional above 56.7% productive rearrangements and were called segregating when the between-donor standard deviation exceeded 5%. A statistical classification framework was developed to diagnose cytomegalovirus status using the catalog of TCR beta chain sequences. In a later analysis, V and J genes were assigned by comparing TCR nucleotide sequences against IMGT/GENE-DB human TR gene sequences. A later analysis assigned CDR3 sequences and most-parsimonious VDJ recombination scenarios with the TCRdist pipeline. In a later analysis, each TCR beta chain was defined by its CDR3 amino acid sequence together with its V-gene family, and reads lacking a unique V-gene family were excluded. As a way to deal with suspected cross-contamination and a sequencing artifact, a later analysis dropped under 600 nucleotide sequences that were highly shared and had low generation probability. In a later analysis, a clonal expansion index was calculated for each public chain from normalized within-repertoire ranks of inferred template counts. In a later analysis, generation probabilities were computed with a VDJ recombination model fitted to out-of-frame rearrangements, and the resulting probabilities were checked against IGoR. In a later analysis, hypergeometric tests were used to score TCR-TCR, TCR-HLA and TCR-CMV co-occurrence, with a repertoire-size bias correction applied to TCR pairs. A later analysis estimated false discovery rates by permuting HLA or CMV assignments 20 times. In a later analysis, co-occurring TCRs were grouped using DBSCAN, with TCRdist sequence similarity added in when clustering inside HLA-allele-positive subsets. Repertoires with fewer than 30,000 or more than 120,000 public chains were left out of co-occurrence clustering, as were about five repertoires with anomalous nucleotide sharing. TCRdb re-hosts the immuneACCESS table, in-frame sequences only. Its copies lack some clones; in the studies checked, an unresolved V gene accounts for under half of them, and the cause for the rest is not known. D and trimming come from the DNA, and the V and J calls and clone size come from that table. Present in this sample are under 150,000 clones, about 83% of which were seen just once. Together, the top ten hold approximately 4.7% of the sample.

The cohort consisted of approximately 690 healthy bone marrow donors. Cohort members were all nominally healthy when sampled, although unrecorded immune exposures were likely present. The donor was CMV seronegative and belonged to the group of 352 seronegative cohort members. A peripheral blood sample was provided by each donor, and peripheral blood mononuclear cells were used for TCR beta sequencing. The Qiagen DNeasy Blood Extraction Kit was used to extract genomic DNA from the blood cell samples. The TCR sequence derives from a woman aged 25-40 years in good health and CMV-seronegative. Sequencing was performed on PBMCs.

The CDR3 in this case is CASSLAGGAGGNTIYF. The bases read TGTGCCAGCAGCTTGGCCGGGGGGGCCGGTGGAAACACCATATATTTT. The sequence joins TRBV5-4 to TRBJ1-3; D gene: possibly TRBD1, on 6 matching bases. The V and J ends are trimmed by 0 bases and 3 bases, leaving 13 bases between them. From the cysteine through the phenylalanine, the CDR3 covers 16 amino acids. Just the 48-base CDR3 DNA is kept, in frame starting at base 1. CDR1 SGHNT and CDR2 YYREEE were looked up in the germline V gene (reference sequence).